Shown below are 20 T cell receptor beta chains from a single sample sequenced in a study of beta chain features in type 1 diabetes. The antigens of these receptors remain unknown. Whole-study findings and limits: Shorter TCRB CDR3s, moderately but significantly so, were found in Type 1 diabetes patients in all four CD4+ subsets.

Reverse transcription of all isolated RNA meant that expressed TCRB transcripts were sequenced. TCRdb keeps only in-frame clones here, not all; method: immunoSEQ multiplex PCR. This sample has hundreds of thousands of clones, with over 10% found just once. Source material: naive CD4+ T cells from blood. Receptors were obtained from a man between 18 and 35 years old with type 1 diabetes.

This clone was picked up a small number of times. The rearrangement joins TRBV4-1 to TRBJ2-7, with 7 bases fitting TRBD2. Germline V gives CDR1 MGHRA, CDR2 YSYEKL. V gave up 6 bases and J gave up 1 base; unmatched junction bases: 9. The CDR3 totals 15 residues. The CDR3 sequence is CASRNWEGKSYEQYF. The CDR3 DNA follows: TGCGCCAGCAGAAATTGGGAGGGGAAGTCCTACGAGCAGTACTTC.

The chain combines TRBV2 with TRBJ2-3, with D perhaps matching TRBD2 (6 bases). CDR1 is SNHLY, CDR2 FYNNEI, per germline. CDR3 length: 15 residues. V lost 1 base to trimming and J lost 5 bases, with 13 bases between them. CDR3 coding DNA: TGTGCCAGCAGTGAAGTCGGGGCGCGGGAAGATACGCAGTATTTT. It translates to CASSEVGAREDTQYF.

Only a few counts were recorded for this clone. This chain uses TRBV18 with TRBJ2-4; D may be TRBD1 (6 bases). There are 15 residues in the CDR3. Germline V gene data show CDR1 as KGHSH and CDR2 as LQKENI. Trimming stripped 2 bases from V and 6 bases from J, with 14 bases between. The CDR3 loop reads CASSPWDLGANIQYF. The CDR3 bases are TGTGCCAGCTCACCATGGGACCTGGGGGCAAACATTCAGTACTTC.

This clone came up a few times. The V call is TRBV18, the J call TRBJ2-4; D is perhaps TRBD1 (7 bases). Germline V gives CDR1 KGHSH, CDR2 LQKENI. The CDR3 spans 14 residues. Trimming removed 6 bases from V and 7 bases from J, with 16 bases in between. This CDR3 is CASSSGQEGNIQYF. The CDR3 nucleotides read TGTGCCAGCTCCAGTGGACAGGAGGGTAACATTCAGTACTTC.

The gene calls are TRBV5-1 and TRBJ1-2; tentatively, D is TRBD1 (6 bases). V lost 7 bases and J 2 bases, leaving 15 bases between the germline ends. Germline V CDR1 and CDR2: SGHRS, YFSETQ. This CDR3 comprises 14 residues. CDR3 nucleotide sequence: TGCGCCAGCGGTCCACAGGGTTTCAACTATGGCTACACCTTC. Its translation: CASGPQGFNYGYTF.

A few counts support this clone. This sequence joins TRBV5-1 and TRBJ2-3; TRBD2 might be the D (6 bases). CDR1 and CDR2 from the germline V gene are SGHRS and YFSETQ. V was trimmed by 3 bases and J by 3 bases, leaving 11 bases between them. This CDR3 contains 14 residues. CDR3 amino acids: CASSSHGGTDTQYF. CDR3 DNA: TGCGCCAGCAGCTCCCACGGGGGAACAGATACGCAGTATTTT.

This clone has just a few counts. The DNA of the CDR3 is TGTGCCAGCAGTGAAGAGGCTACAGGGGGAGAAAAACTGTTTTTT. Its translation is CASSEEATGGEKLFF. The chain recombines TRBV2 with TRBJ1-4; 8 bases are a match to TRBD1. Trimming removed 1 base from V and 8 bases from J; junction bases left unmatched: 6. Germline lookup yields CDR1 SNHLY and CDR2 FYNNEI. The CDR3 length is 15 residues.

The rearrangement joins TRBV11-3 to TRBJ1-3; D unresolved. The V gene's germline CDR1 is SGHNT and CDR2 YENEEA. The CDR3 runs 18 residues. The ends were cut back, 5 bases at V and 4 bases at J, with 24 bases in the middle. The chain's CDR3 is CASSVSSRQFWTGNTIYF. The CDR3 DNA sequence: TGTGCCAGCAGCGTTAGCTCCCGACAATTCTGGACGGGAAACACCATATATTTT.

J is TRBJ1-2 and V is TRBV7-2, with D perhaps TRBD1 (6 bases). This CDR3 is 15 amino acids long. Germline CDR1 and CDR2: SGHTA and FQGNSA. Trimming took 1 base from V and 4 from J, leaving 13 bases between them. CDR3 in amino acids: CASSLVPGGTYGYTF. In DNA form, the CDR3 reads TGTGCCAGCAGCTTAGTTCCCGGGGGCACCTATGGCTACACCTTC.

DNA of the CDR3: TGTGCCAGCAGTTACTCGGGGCGGGTAAACACTGAAGCTTTCTTT. This sequence encodes CASSYSGRVNTEAFF. The gene calls are TRBV6-5 and TRBJ1-1; D is perhaps TRBD1 (5 bases). The CDR3 is 15 residues long. The germline CDR1 and CDR2 sequences are MNHEY and SVGAGI. With 0 bases removed from V and 2 bases from J, the gap between germline ends came to 10 bases.

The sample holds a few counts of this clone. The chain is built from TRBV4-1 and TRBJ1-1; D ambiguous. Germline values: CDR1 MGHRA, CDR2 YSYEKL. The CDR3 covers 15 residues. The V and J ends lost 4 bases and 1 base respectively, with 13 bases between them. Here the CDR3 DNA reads TGCGCCAGCAGCCGCCAAACGTGGGGGAACACTGAAGCTTTCTTT. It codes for CASSRQTWGNTEAFF.

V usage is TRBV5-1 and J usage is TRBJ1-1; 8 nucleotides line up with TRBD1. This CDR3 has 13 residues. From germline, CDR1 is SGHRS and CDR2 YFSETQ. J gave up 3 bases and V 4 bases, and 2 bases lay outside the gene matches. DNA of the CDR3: TGCGCCAGCAGCGTGGACAGGGACACTGAAGCTTTCTTT. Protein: CASSVDRDTEAFF.

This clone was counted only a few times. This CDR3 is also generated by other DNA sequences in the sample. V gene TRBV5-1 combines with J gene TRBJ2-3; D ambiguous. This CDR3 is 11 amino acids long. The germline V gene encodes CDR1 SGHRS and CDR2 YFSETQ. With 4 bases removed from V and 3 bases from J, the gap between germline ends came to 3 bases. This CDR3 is CASSLTDTQYF. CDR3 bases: TGCGCCAGCAGCCTTACAGATACGCAGTATTTT.

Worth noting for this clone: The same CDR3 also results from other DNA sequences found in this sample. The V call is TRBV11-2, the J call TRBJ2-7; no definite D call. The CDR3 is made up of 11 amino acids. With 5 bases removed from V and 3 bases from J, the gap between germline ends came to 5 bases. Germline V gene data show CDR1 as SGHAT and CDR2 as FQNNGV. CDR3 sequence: CASSPSYEQYF. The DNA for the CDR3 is TGTGCCAGCAGCCCCAGCTACGAGCAGTACTTC. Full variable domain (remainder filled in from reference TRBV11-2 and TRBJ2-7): EAGVAQSPRYKIIEKRQSVAFWCNPISGHATLYWYQQILGQGPKLLIQFQNNGVVDDSQLPKDRFSAERLKGVDSTLKIQPAKLEDSAVYLCASSPSYEQYFGPGTRLTVT.

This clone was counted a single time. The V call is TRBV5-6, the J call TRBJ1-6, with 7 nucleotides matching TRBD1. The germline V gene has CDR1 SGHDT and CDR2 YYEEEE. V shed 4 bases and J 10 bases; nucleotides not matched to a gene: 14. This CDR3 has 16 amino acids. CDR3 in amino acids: CASSPRVGTARSPLHF. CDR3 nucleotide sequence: TGTGCCAGCAGCCCCCGAGTCGGGACAGCACGATCACCCCTCCACTTT. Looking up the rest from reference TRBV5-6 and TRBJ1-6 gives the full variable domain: DAGVTQSPTHLIKTRGQQVTLRCSPKSGHDTVSWYQQALGQGPQFIFQYYEEEERQRGNFPDRFSGHQFPNYSSELNVNALLLGDSALYLCASSPRVGTARSPLHFGNGTRLTVT.

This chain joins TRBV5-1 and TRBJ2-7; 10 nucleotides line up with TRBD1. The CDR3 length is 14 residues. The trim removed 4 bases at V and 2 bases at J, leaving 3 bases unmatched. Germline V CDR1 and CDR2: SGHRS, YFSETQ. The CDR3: CASSVGQGPYEQYF. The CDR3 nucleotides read TGCGCCAGCAGCGTGGGACAGGGGCCCTACGAGCAGTACTTC.

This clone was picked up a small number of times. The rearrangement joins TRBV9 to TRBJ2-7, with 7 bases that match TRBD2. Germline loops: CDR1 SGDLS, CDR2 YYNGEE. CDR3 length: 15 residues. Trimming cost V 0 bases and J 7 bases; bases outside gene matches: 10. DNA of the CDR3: TGTGCCAGCAGCGTAGCACCCGGGACTACTGTGGAGCAGTACTTC. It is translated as CASSVAPGTTVEQYF.

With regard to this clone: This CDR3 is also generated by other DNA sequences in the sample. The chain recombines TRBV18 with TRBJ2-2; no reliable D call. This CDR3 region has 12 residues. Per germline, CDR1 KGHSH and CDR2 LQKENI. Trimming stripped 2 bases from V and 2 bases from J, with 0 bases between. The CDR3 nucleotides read TGTGCCAGCTCACCAAACACCGGGGAGCTGTTTTTT. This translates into CASSPNTGELFF. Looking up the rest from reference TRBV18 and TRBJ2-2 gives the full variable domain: NAGVMQNPRHLVRRRGQEARLRCSPMKGHSHVYWYRQLPEEGLKFMVYLQKENIIDESGMPKERFSAEFPKEGPSILRIQQVVRGDSAAYFCASSPNTGELFFGEGSRLTVL.

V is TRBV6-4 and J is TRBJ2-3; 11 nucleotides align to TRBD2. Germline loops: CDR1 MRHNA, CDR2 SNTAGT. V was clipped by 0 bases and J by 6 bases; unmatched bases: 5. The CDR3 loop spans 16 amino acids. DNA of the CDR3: TGTGCCAGCAGTGACTCGGGAATAGCGGGAGGGGATACGCAGTATTTT. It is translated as CASSDSGIAGGDTQYF.

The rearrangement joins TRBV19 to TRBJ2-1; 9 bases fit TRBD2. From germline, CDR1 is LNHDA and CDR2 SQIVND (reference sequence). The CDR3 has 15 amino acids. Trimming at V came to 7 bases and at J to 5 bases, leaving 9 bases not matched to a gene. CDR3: CASTGPTSGNNEQFF. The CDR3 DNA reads TGTGCCAGTACAGGCCCGACTAGCGGAAACAATGAGCAGTTCTTC.